This T cell receptor (beta chain) derives from a study of T-cell reconstitution after alpha-beta-depleted transplantation in children. Molecular barcoding with unique molecular identifiers was used for the TCRbeta library. TCRdb analysed the PCR reads with MiXCR anew, one entry per CDR3 protein. The data contain 450,000 to 600,000 distinct CDR3 sequences, 15% to 20% of them singletons. The table lists this clonotype with a few counts. The source of this sequence is a human donor who donated a stem cell graft to a child with acute lymphoblastic leukemia. The sample in question was PBMCs from the stem cell graft donor, obtained from the stem cell graft.

This chain's CDR3 is CSVGDQGVFF. CDR3 in DNA: TGCAGCGTTGGGGATCAGGGGGTGTTTTTT. The V call is TRBV29-1, the J call TRBJ2-2, with 7 bases that match TRBD1. Germline assignment: CDR1 SQVTM and CDR2 ANQGSEA. With V trimmed by 4 bases and J by 15 bases, 5 bases remained unmatched. The CDR3 loop spans 10 amino acids.